The 8 T cell receptor beta chains below were found in one sample sequenced in a study of OX40 agonist ivuxolimab in advanced cancers. The protocol was immunoSEQ multiplex PCR, while the TCRdb copy is restricted to in-frame clones and leaves out a portion. The table has tens of thousands of clones, approximately 78% seen once. The material sequenced was CD4+ or CD8+ T cells sorted from blood, taken in a trial of the OX40 agonist ivuxolimab. Receptors originate from an adult with an advanced solid tumor such as melanoma, head and neck, liver or kidney cancer.

The V and J genes are TRBV19 and TRBJ2-1, with 10 bases matching TRBD1. The CDR3 is made up of 17 amino acids. The J segment lost 3 bases and the V segment lost 10 bases, leaving 15 bases of the junction unmatched. The germline V gene encodes CDR1 LNHDA and CDR2 SQIVND (reference sequence). The CDR3 coding sequence is TGTGCCACCTCACAAAGGTCAAGGGACAGGGGCTACAATGAGCAGTTCTTC. Translation gives CATSQRSRDRGYNEQFF.

The CDR3 DNA sequence: TGCGCCAGCAGCTGGGACAGGGGGCGCGATGGCTACACCTTC. Protein sequence: CASSWDRGRDGYTF. The V gene is TRBV5-1, the J gene TRBJ1-2; 12 positions agree with TRBD1. V lost 3 bases to trimming and J lost 6 bases; unmatched junction nucleotides: 3. Germline assignment: CDR1 SGHRS and CDR2 YFSETQ. The CDR3 is 14 amino acids.

This clone occurred once. The chain recombines TRBV2 with TRBJ1-4; D is possibly TRBD1 (5 bases). V shed 6 bases and J shed 12 bases, with 11 bases lying between them. CDR1 and CDR2 (germline): SNHLY, FYNNEI. The CDR3 covers 11 residues. CDR3 bases: TGTGCCAGCAGGGGGGTCTCCCAACTGTTTTTT. Amino acids: CASRGVSQLFF. The entire variable domain, with the rest obtained from reference TRBV2 and TRBJ1-4, is as follows: EPEVTQTPSHQVTQMGQEVILRCVPISNHLYFYWYRQILGQKVEFLVSFYNNEISEKSEIFDDQFSVERPDGSNFTLKIRSTKLEDSAMYFCASRGVSQLFFGSGTQLSVL.

The chain joins TRBV5-4 to TRBJ2-5, with a tentative D call TRBD2 (5 bases). The CDR3 sequence is 14 residues long. Deletions cut 1 base from V and 4 bases from J, with 11 bases between. CDR1 and CDR2 (germline): SGHNT, YYREEE (reference sequence). The CDR3 DNA sequence: TGTGCCAGCAGCTTGAACGTAGGGAGAGAGACCCAGTACTTC. Protein product: CASSLNVGRETQYF.

The chain combines TRBV9 with TRBJ2-4; 15 nucleotides line up with TRBD2. With 3 bases clipped from V and 7 bases from J, the junction kept 11 bases outside the gene matches. The CDR3 covers 18 residues. Germline CDR1 reads SGDLS; CDR2 reads YYNGEE. CDR3 sequence reads: CASSAGPGLAGGRNIQYF. CDR3 DNA sequence: TGTGCCAGCAGCGCGGGCCCGGGACTAGCGGGAGGCCGGAACATTCAGTACTTC. Drawing the rest from reference TRBV9 and TRBJ2-4, the complete variable domain is DSGVTQTPKHLITATGQRVTLRCSPRSGDLSVYWYQQSLDQGLQFLIQYYNGEERAKGNILERFSAQQFPDLHSELNLSSLELGDSALYFCASSAGPGLAGGRNIQYFGAGTRLSVL.

The CDR3: CASSPQGVGEQYF. DNA of the CDR3: TGTGCCAGCAGCCCACAGGGGGTGGGGGAGCAGTACTTC. The J gene is TRBJ2-7, the V gene TRBV5-6; 8 bases map to TRBD1. The CDR3 runs 13 residues. The V gene's germline CDR1 is SGHDT and CDR2 YYEEEE. V lost 4 bases to trimming and J lost 7 bases; unmatched junction nucleotides: 7. The variable domain in full, completed from reference TRBV5-6 and TRBJ2-7, reads DAGVTQSPTHLIKTRGQQVTLRCSPKSGHDTVSWYQQALGQGPQFIFQYYEEEERQRGNFPDRFSGHQFPNYSSELNVNALLLGDSALYLCASSPQGVGEQYFGPGTRLTVT.

This clone was detected only once. This chain's CDR3 is CASSQETSGRVREQYF. CDR3 in DNA: TGCGCCAGCAGCCAAGAAACTAGCGGGAGGGTTCGCGAGCAGTACTTC. The gene calls are TRBV4-1 and TRBJ2-7; 13 bases are shared with TRBD2. Germline V gene lookup returns CDR1 MGHRA and CDR2 YSYEKL. The CDR3 loop spans 16 amino acids. V lost 0 bases to trimming and J lost 6 bases; unmatched junction nucleotides: 5.

This chain connects TRBV30 to TRBJ2-3; D not certain. In germline, CDR1 is GTSNPN, CDR2 SVGIG (reference sequence). Trimming shortened V by 2 bases and J by 2 bases, and 5 bases separated the two germline ends. The CDR3 has 12 residues. CDR3: CAWSIATDTQYF. The CDR3 nucleotides are TGTGCCTGGAGTATCGCCACAGATACGCAGTATTTT.